The entry that follows covers one T cell receptor (beta chain) sequence. Its antigen is unknown. The data are from a study of post-analysis software for immune sequencing data. Germline values: CDR1 MGHDK, CDR2 SYGVNS. The CDR3 is 14 residues long. Between the trimmed V and J ends, which lost 7 bases and 1 base, there was a span of 13 bases. Incorporated into the TCR beta cDNA libraries were unique molecular identifiers, which served to reduce PCR and sequencing biases. TCRdb passed the PCR reads through MiXCR, listing each CDR3 protein once. The sample has around 700,000 distinct CDR3 sequences; 55% to 60% are singletons. Overall study results and limits: Samples from a shared batch, those prepared together, strongly co-clustered by F measure. The five TRBV segments detected at higher frequency in patients than in controls included TRBV5-6, TRBV5-1 and TRBV20-1. Comparison with controls showed significantly lower normalized Chao1 diversity in multiple sclerosis patients.

This receptor was taken from a girl aged 2 to 9 with multiple sclerosis. Source material: blood. The chain carries TRBV25-1 and TRBJ1-1, with D possibly being TRBD1 (5 bases). CDR3 loop: CASTPPGTNTEAFF. The CDR3 DNA is TGTGCCAGCACTCCGCCCGGGACGAACACTGAAGCTTTCTTT.